This passage covers 23 T cell receptor beta chains from one sample sequenced in a study of CD8 T cells in ankylosing spondylitis. TCRdb re-analysed the 5' RACE reads in MiXCR, keeping a single row per CDR3 protein. The table shows tens of thousands of distinct CDR3 sequences, with approximately 11% occurring only once. The sequenced sample was blood, either unsorted or a sorted T cell fraction (not recorded which). These receptors all stem from a male donor with ankylosing spondylitis or in good health (not recorded which).

This clonotype occurred many times. The chain is built from TRBV12-3 or TRBV12-4 and TRBJ2-7, with D perhaps matching TRBD1 (6 bases). The CDR3 has 14 residues. Trimming removed 6 bases at V and 2 bases at J, with 14 bases between. Written as DNA, the CDR3 is TGTGCCAGCAGCCCCAGGGGACGGCCCTACGAGCAGTACTTC. It is translated as CASSPRGRPYEQYF.

This clonotype was recorded many times. The genes are TRBV5-1 and TRBJ2-7, with 8 nucleotides matching TRBD1. Losses at the gene ends were 0 bases for V and 5 bases for J; bases not matched to a gene: 4. This CDR3 is 14 amino acids long. Looked up from germline, CDR1 is SGHRS and CDR2 is YFSETQ. This chain's CDR3 is CASSLAPQGDEQYF. CDR3 DNA sequence: TGCGCCAGCAGCTTGGCCCCACAGGGGGACGAGCAGTACTTC.

In the case of this clonotype: A junction boundary mismatches the germline segment, possibly from a read error. The chain joins TRBV18 to TRBJ1-2; TRBD1 might be the D (6 bases). This CDR3 region has 11 residues. Looked up from germline, CDR1 is KGHSH and CDR2 is LQKENI. For the CDR3, the DNA is TGTGTCAGCTTACAACAGGGAGGCTACACCTTC. Translating gives CVSLQQGGYTF. Full variable domain (rest looked up from reference TRBV18 and TRBJ1-2): NAGVMQNPRHLVRRRGQEARLRCSPMKGHSHVYWYRQLPEEGLKFMVYLQKENIIDESGMPKERFSAEFPKEGPSILRIQQVVRGDSAAYFCVSLQQGGYTFGSGTRLTVV.

This clonotype was recorded many times. This chain's CDR3 is CAISGLVGGADNEQFF. The CDR3 DNA reads TGTGCCATCTCGGGCCTTGTCGGGGGGGCAGACAATGAGCAGTTCTTC. The rearrangement joins TRBV10-3 to TRBJ2-1; 8 bases line up with TRBD2. The CDR3 is made up of 16 amino acids. The J segment lost 5 bases and the V segment lost 8 bases, leaving 14 bases of the junction unmatched. Per germline, CDR1 ENHRY and CDR2 SYGVKD.

The sample holds a few counts of this clonotype. The rearrangement uses TRBV12-3 or TRBV12-4 and TRBJ2-7; maybe TRBD2 (5 bases). Trimming removed 1 base at V and 6 bases at J, with 13 bases between. CDR3 length: 14 amino acids. This CDR3 is CASSLEGRAFEQYF. The CDR3, as DNA: TGTGCCAGCAGTTTAGAAGGGAGAGCCTTCGAGCAGTACTTC.

This clonotype showed up many times. Written as DNA, the CDR3 is TGTGCCAGCAGCTTACTTGGGGGGGCGTCTTACAATGAGCAGTTCTTC. Protein product: CASSLLGGASYNEQFF. The chain links TRBV11-2 to TRBJ2-1, with a weak D call TRBD2 (7 bases). CDR1 is SGHAT and CDR2 is FQNNGV in the germline V gene. Trimming pared 2 bases from V and 4 bases from J, leaving 15 bases between. The CDR3 sequence is 16 residues long. The whole variable domain, filled in from reference TRBV11-2 and TRBJ2-1, reads EAGVAQSPRYKIIEKRQSVAFWCNPISGHATLYWYQQILGQGPKLLIQFQNNGVVDDSQLPKDRFSAERLKGVDSTLKIQPAKLEDSAVYLCASSLLGGASYNEQFFGPGTRLTVL.

This clonotype was counted ten times or more. V and J are TRBV29-1 and TRBJ1-1; 9 bases are a match to TRBD1. V shed 7 bases and J 1 base; nucleotides not matched to a gene: 4. The CDR3 spans 13 residues. CDR1 and CDR2 from the germline V gene are SQVTM and ANQGSEA. The CDR3 DNA sequence: TGCAGCGCCATGACAGGGGGGAACACTGAAGCTTTCTTT. As protein: CSAMTGGNTEAFF.

This clonotype has more than one count but fewer than ten. The V call is TRBV5-5, the J call TRBJ1-5, with TRBD1 matching over 10 bases. J lost 6 bases, V lost 2 bases, and 8 bases had no gene match. The CDR3 has 16 residues. Germline CDR1 SGHKS, CDR2 YYEKEE (reference sequence). The CDR3 DNA reads as TGTGCCAGCAGCTTTTTAGACAGGGGGCTGGCTCAGCCCCAGCATTTT. Its translation: CASSFLDRGLAQPQHF.

At least ten counts were recorded for this clonotype. The chain employs TRBV3-1 and TRBJ2-5, with 7 bases identical to TRBD2. CDR1 is LGHDT, CDR2 YNNKEL, per germline (reference sequence). The CDR3 spans 17 residues. Losses at the gene ends were 4 bases for V and 5 bases for J; bases not matched to a gene: 16. CDR3 in DNA: TGTGCCAGCAGCCGAACTGGGGTTAATAGCGGGTTCGAGACCCAGTACTTC. Its protein is CASSRTGVNSGFETQYF.

The table lists this clonotype with many counts. V is TRBV7-8 and J is TRBJ1-5; TRBD1 agrees at 11 bases. V lost 4 bases and J lost 11; bases outside the gene matches: 10. This CDR3 comprises 15 residues. From germline, CDR1 is SGHVS and CDR2 FQNEAQ. The CDR3 DNA is TGTGCCAGCAGCTCCCGGGACAGGGGGAAATGGGCCCAGCATTTT. Its protein product is CASSSRDRGKWAQHF.

This clonotype was seen ten or more times. V is TRBV29-1 and J is TRBJ1-3; D perhaps matches TRBD1 (5 bases). The CDR3 is 14 residues long. The V end lost 4 bases, the J end lost 0 bases, and 10 bases lay between the germline ends. Germline CDR1 and CDR2: SQVTM and ANQGSEA. This CDR3 reads CSVVTANSGNTIYF. As DNA, the CDR3 is TGCAGCGTTGTGACAGCGAACTCTGGAAACACCATATATTTT.

This rearrangement joins TRBV12-5 to TRBJ1-2; D might be TRBD1 (5 bases). Germline V gene sequence: CDR1 LGHNT, CDR2 FRNRAP. V was shortened by 3 bases and J by 7 bases, with 15 bases between the two germline ends. The CDR3 is 14 amino acids. In DNA, the CDR3 is TGTGCTAGTGGTTTAGACCCGACAGATCCTGGCTACACCTTC. It is translated as CASGLDPTDPGYTF.

In its sample, this clonotype was seen a few times. The chain couples TRBV29-1 to TRBJ2-7; D may correspond to TRBD1 or TRBD2 (7 bases each). This CDR3 is 13 amino acids long. V was cut by 4 bases and J by 2 bases, with 12 bases left in between. From germline, CDR1 is SQVTM and CDR2 ANQGSEA. CDR3 sequence (DNA): TGCAGCGTTGGGGGGGGACAGACCTACGAGCAGTACTTC. This codes for CSVGGGQTYEQYF.

This clonotype was recorded at least ten times. This chain connects TRBV7-8 to TRBJ2-5; unclear D gene. This CDR3 has 14 amino acids. V was clipped by 5 bases and J by 4 bases, with 14 bases between them. The germline gives CDR1 SGHVS, CDR2 FQNEAQ. The CDR3 nucleotides are TGTGCCAGCAGCCCCTCGAGTTGGGCAGAGACCCAGTACTTC. Protein: CASSPSSWAETQYF.

The V gene is TRBV27, the J gene TRBJ1-3; D remains unclear. The length of the CDR3 is 15 residues. V lost 6 bases and J lost 0, with 12 bases in between. In germline, CDR1 is MNHEY, CDR2 SMNVEV (reference sequence). This CDR3 reads CASSPGRFSGNTIYF. CDR3 nucleotide sequence: TGTGCCAGCAGCCCCGGACGATTCTCTGGAAACACCATATATTTT.

This clonotype was recorded many times. The chain couples TRBV12-3 or TRBV12-4 to TRBJ2-1, with a possible D match to TRBD1 (6 bases). The CDR3 has 13 residues. Trimming shortened V by 7 bases and J by 4 bases, and 11 bases separated the two germline ends. For the CDR3, the DNA is TGTGCCAGCATCCTCAGGGGTTACAATGAGCAGTTCTTC. Translated, it gives CASILRGYNEQFF.

The chain couples TRBV6-1 to TRBJ1-2; perhaps TRBD1 as D (6 bases). Germline CDR1 is MNHNS and CDR2 is SASEGT. The CDR3 runs 17 residues. V shed 4 bases and J shed 4 bases, with 22 bases lying between them. The CDR3 sequence is CASSVQGLGRGGYGYTF. CDR3 DNA sequence: TGTGCCAGCAGTGTACAGGGTTTAGGAAGGGGTGGCTATGGCTACACCTTC.

This clonotype was observed at least ten times. The chain recombines TRBV5-1 with TRBJ2-4; 7 bases line up with TRBD1. CDR1 SGHRS and CDR2 YFSETQ come from the germline V gene. V lost 5 bases, J lost 4 bases, and 6 bases stayed unmatched. This CDR3 has 14 amino acids. The CDR3 nucleotides read TGCGCCAGCAGGCAAACAGGGGCGAAAAACATTCAGTACTTC. Its translation: CASRQTGAKNIQYF.

The V and J genes are TRBV5-1 and TRBJ2-2, with a weak D call TRBD1 (7 bases). This CDR3 comprises 14 residues. Germline values: CDR1 SGHRS, CDR2 YFSETQ. Between the trimmed V and J ends, which lost 7 bases and 5 bases, there was a span of 15 bases. In nucleotides, the CDR3 is TGCGCCAGCTTGGGGGGACAGTTGACCGGGGAGCTGTTTTTT. Translating it yields CASLGGQLTGELFF.

This clonotype has at least ten counts. The chain is built from TRBV5-1 and TRBJ2-5, with D perhaps assigned TRBD1 or TRBD2 (5 bases each). The germline CDR1 and CDR2 sequences are SGHRS and YFSETQ. Trimming stripped 1 base from V and 4 bases from J, with 11 bases between. The CDR3 sequence is 14 residues long. Here the CDR3 DNA reads TGCGCCAGCAGCTTGAGAGGGGCGGGAGAGACCCAGTACTTC. Protein sequence: CASSLRGAGETQYF.

The rearrangement links TRBV7-2 to TRBJ2-7, with 10 bases matching TRBD2. Germline loops: CDR1 SGHTA, CDR2 FQGNSA. The V gene end was trimmed by 2 bases and the J gene end by 4 bases; junction bases not matched to a gene: 8. This CDR3 contains 16 residues. CDR3: CASSLSSGGAKYEQYF. The CDR3 coding sequence is TGTGCCAGCAGCTTAAGCAGCGGGGGGGCCAAGTACGAGCAGTACTTC.

In its sample, this clonotype was seen many times. The chain's CDR3 is CASSLGQYNTGELFF. The CDR3 DNA reads as TGCGCCAGCAGCTTGGGACAGTACAACACCGGGGAGCTGTTTTTT. The rearrangement links TRBV5-1 to TRBJ2-2, with D perhaps TRBD1 (5 bases). Germline values: CDR1 SGHRS, CDR2 YFSETQ. The CDR3 is 15 residues long. Trimming shortened V by 0 bases and J by 2 bases, and 8 bases separated the two germline ends. Full variable domain (missing parts from reference TRBV5-1 and TRBJ2-2): KAGVTQTPRYLIKTRGQQVTLSCSPISGHRSVSWYQQTPGQGLQFLFEYFSETQRNKGNFPGRFSGRQFSNSRSEMNVSTLELGDSALYLCASSLGQYNTGELFFGEGSRLTVL.

The genes are TRBV2 and TRBJ1-5; 9 nucleotides align to TRBD1. The V segment lost 4 bases and the J segment 7 bases; nucleotides outside the gene matches: 2. The CDR3 covers 13 residues. Germline CDR1 reads SNHLY; CDR2 reads FYNNEI. The CDR3 DNA reads TGTGCCAGCAGTGGGACAGGGGAACAGCCCCAGCATTTT. It is translated as CASSGTGEQPQHF.